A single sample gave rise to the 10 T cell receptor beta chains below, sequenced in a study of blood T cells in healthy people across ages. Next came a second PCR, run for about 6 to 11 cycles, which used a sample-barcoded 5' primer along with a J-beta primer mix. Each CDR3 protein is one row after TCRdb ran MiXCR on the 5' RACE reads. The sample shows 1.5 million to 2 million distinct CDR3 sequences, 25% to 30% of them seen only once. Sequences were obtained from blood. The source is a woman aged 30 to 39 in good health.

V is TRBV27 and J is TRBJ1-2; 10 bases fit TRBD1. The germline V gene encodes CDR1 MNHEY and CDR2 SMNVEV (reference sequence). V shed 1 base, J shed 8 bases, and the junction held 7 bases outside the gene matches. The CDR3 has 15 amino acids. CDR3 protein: CASSLWDRGMKGYTF. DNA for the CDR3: TGTGCCAGCAGTTTATGGGACAGGGGAATGAAGGGCTACACCTTC.

Written as DNA, the CDR3 is TGCGCCAGCAGCCAAGGGGGCGGACAGCTCACAGATACGCAGTATTTT. It is translated as CASSQGGGQLTDTQYF. The V gene is TRBV4-1, the J gene TRBJ2-3; tentatively, D is TRBD1 (6 bases). This CDR3 has 16 residues. The germline V gene has CDR1 MGHRA and CDR2 YSYEKL. The V and J ends lost 1 base and 2 bases respectively, with 13 bases between them.

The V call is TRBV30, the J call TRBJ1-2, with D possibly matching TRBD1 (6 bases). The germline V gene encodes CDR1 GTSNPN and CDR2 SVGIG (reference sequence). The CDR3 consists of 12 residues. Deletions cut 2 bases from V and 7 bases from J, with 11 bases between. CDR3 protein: CAWSTGLSGYTF. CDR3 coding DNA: TGTGCCTGGAGTACAGGGTTAAGTGGCTACACCTTC.

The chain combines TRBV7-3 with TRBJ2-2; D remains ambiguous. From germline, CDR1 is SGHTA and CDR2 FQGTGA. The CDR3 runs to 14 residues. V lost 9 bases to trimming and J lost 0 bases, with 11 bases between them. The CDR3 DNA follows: TGTGCCAGTGGGCTGGGCACGAACACCGGGGAGCTGTTTTTT. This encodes CASGLGTNTGELFF.

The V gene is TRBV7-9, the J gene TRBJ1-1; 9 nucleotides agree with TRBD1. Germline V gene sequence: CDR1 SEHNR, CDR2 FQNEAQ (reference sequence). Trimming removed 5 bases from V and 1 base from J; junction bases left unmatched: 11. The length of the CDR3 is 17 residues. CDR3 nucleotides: TGTGCCAGCAGCACCCCGGGACAGGGCCGGGAGAACACTGAAGCTTTCTTT. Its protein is CASSTPGQGRENTEAFF. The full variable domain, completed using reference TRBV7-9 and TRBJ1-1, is DTGVSQNPRHKITKRGQNVTFRCDPISEHNRLYWYRQTLGQGPEFLTYFQNEAQLEKSRLLSDRFSAERPKGSFSTLEIQRTEQGDSAMYLCASSTPGQGRENTEAFFGQGTRLTVV.

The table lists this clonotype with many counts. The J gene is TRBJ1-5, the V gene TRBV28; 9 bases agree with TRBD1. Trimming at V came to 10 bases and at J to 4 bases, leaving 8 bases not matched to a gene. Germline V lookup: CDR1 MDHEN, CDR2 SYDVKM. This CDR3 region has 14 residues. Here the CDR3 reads CATSTGGSNQPQHF. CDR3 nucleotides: TGTGCCACCTCAACAGGGGGCTCTAATCAGCCCCAGCATTTT.

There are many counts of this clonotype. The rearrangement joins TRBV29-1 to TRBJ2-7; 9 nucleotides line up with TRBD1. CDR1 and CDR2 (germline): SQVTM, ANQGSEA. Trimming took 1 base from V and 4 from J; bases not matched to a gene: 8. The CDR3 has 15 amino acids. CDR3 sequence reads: CSVEAGHRGQYEQYF. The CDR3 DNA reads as TGCAGCGTTGAAGCGGGCCACAGGGGGCAATACGAGCAGTACTTC.

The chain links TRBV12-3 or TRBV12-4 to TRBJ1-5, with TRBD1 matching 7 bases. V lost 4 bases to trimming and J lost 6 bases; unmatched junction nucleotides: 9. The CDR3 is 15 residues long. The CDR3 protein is CASSSTDRVSQPQHF. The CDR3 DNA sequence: TGTGCCAGCAGTTCAACCGACAGGGTGAGTCAGCCCCAGCATTTT.

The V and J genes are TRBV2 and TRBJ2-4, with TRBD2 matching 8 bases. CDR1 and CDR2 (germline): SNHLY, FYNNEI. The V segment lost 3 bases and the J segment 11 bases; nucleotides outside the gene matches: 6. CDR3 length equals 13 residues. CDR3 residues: CASSDAREALQYF. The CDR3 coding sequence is TGTGCCAGCAGTGATGCGCGGGAGGCCCTTCAGTACTTC. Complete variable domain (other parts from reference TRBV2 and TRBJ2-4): EPEVTQTPSHQVTQMGQEVILRCVPISNHLYFYWYRQILGQKVEFLVSFYNNEISEKSEIFDDQFSVERPDGSNFTLKIRSTKLEDSAMYFCASSDAREALQYFGAGTRLSVL.

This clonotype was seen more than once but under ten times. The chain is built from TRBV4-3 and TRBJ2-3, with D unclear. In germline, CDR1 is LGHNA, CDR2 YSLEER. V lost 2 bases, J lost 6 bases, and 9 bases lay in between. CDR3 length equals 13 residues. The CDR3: CASSQISMDTQYF. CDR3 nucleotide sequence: TGCGCCAGCAGCCAAATTAGTATGGATACGCAGTATTTT.